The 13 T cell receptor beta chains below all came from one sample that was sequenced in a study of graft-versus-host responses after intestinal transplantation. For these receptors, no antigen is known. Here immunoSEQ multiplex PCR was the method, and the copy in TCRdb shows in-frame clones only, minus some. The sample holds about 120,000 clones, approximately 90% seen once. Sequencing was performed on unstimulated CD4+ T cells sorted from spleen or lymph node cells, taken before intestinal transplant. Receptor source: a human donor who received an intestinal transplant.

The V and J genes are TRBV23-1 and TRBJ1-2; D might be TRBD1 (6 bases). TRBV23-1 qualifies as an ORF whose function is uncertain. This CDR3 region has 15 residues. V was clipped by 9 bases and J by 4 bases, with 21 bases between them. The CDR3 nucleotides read TGCGCCAGACCCGGGGAGGGGGGGCTCGTCTATGGCTACACCTTC. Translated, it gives CARPGEGGLVYGYTF.

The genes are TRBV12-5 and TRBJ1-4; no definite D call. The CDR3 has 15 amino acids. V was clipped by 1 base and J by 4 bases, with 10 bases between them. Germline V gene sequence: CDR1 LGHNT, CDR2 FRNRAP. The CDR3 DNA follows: TGTGCTAGTGGTTTGGGCGGCAGAATTAATGAAAAACTGTTTTTT. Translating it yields CASGLGGRINEKLFF.

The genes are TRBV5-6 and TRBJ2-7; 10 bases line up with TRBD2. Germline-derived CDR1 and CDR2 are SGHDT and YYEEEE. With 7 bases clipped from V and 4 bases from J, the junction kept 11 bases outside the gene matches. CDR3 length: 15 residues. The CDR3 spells CASEGNLAGAYEQYF. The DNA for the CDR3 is TGTGCCAGCGAGGGGAATCTAGCGGGAGCTTACGAGCAGTACTTC.

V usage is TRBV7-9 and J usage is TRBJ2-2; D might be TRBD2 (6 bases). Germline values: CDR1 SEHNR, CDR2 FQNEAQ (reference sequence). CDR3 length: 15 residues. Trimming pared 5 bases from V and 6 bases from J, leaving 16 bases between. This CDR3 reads CASSATGTGAGELFF. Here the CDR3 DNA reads TGTGCCAGCAGCGCTACCGGGACTGGGGCCGGGGAGCTGTTTTTT. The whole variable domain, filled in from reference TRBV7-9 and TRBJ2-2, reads DTGVSQNPRHKITKRGQNVTFRCDPISEHNRLYWYRQTLGQGPEFLTYFQNEAQLEKSRLLSDRFSAERPKGSFSTLEIQRTEQGDSAMYLCASSATGTGAGELFFGEGSRLTVL.

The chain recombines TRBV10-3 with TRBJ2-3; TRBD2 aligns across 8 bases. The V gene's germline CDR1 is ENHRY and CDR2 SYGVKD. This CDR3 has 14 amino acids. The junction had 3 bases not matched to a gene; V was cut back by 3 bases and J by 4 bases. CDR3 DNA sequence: TGTGCCATCAGTGACAGCGGGAGACCAGATACGCAGTATTTT. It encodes CAISDSGRPDTQYF.

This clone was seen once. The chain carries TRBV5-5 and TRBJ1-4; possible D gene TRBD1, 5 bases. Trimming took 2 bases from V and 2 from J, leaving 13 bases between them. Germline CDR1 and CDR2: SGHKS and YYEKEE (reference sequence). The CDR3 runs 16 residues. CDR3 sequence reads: CASSFGPGPTNEKLFF. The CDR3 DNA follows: TGTGCCAGCAGCTTCGGACCAGGGCCTACTAATGAAAAACTGTTTTTT. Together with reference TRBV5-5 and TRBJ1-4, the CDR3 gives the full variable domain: DAGVTQSPTHLIKTRGQQVTLRCSPISGHKSVSWYQQVLGQGPQFIFQYYEKEERGRGNFPDRFSARQFPNYSSELNVNALLLGDSALYLCASSFGPGPTNEKLFFGSGTQLSVL.

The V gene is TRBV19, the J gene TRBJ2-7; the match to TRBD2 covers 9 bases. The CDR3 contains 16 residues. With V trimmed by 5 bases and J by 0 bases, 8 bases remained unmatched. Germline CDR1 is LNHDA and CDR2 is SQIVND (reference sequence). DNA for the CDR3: TGTGCCAGTAGTCTCTATAGCGGGGGAGTCTCCTACGAGCAGTACTTC. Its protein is CASSLYSGGVSYEQYF.

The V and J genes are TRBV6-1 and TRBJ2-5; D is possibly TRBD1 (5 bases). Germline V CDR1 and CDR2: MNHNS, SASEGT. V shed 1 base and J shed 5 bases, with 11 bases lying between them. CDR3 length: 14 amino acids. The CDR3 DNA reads TGTGCCAGCAGTGAAGGGTGGGGCAGGGAGACCCAGTACTTC. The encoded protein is CASSEGWGRETQYF.

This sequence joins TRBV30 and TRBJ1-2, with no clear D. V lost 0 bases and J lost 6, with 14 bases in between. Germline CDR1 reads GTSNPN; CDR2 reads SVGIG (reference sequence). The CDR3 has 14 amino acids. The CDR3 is CAWSVSLSGNGYTF. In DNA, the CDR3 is TGTGCCTGGAGTGTTTCCCTATCGGGAAATGGCTACACCTTC.

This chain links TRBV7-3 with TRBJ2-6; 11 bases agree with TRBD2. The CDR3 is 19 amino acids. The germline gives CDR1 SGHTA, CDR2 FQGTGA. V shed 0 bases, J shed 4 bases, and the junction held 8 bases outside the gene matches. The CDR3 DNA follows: TGTGCCAGCAGCTTAACGAGCACTAGCGGGAGAGGCGGGGCCAACGTCCTGACTTTC. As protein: CASSLTSTSGRGGANVLTF.

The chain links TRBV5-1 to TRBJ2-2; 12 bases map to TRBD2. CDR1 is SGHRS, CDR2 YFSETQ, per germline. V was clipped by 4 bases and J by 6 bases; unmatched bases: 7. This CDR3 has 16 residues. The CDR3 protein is CASSIGTSGRAGELFF. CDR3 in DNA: TGCGCCAGCAGCATTGGGACTAGCGGGCGCGCCGGGGAGCTGTTTTTT. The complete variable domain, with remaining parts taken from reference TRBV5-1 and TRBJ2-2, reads KAGVTQTPRYLIKTRGQQVTLSCSPISGHRSVSWYQQTPGQGLQFLFEYFSETQRNKGNFPGRFSGRQFSNSRSEMNVSTLELGDSALYLCASSIGTSGRAGELFFGEGSRLTVL.

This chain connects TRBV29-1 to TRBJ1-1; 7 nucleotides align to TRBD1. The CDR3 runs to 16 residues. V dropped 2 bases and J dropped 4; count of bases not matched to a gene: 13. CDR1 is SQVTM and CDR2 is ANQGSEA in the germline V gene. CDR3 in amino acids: CSVEFLSLDRATEAFF. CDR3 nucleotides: TGCAGCGTTGAATTTTTGTCGCTTGACAGGGCCACTGAAGCTTTCTTT.

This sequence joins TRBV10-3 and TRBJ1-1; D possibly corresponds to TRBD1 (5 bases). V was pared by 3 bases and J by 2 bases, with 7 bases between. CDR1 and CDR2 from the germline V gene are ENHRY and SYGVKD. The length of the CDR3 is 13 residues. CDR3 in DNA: TGTGCCATCAGTGACAGGGTCAACACTGAAGCTTTCTTT. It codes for CAISDRVNTEAFF.